The entry below describes one T cell receptor (beta chain). The antigen it binds to is not known. Within one base of it there is no much larger clone, and no base qualities were kept. The data stem from a study of cytomegalovirus exposure and HLA in healthy donors (TCRdb year 2017). With respect to the entire study: An earlier analysis of more than 550 of the donors reported about 260 Gb of sequence data and 117 million unique TCR beta sequences obtained from some 170 million T cells. In addition to the first cohort of around 670 subjects, a separate validation cohort of 120 different subjects was used. Four to six DR-DQ haplotypes were handled as single units for association and clustering, since linkage in the cohort was strong. Class I and class II HLA loci were covered by the typing at four-digit resolution. Every repertoire in the discovery cohort had been generated on one and the same sequencing platform. Using immunosequencing, the study profiled T cell repertoires from 500 to 800 subjects and related those repertoires to cytomegalovirus serostatus. High-throughput TCR immunosequencing, statistical association of individual TCRs with disease status, and machine learning were combined to predict cytomegalovirus infection status. Donor age, sex, ethnicity and CMV serostatus were compiled together with the repertoire data. The number of donors typed differed by locus, with roughly 620-630 for A, B, C, DRB1 and DQB1, roughly 520 for DQA1, 600 to 610 for DPA1, and approximately 470 for DPB1. About 300 gigabases of sequencing data and 70 million to 100 million unique TCR sequences were included in an early release covering 500 to 750 HLA-typed donors. Among the roughly 400 genotyped donors, around 81% belonged to the genetic ancestry cluster associated with self-reported Caucasian donors. In a later genetic analysis, genome-wide SNP genotypes for about 55% of the 666 donors were used, and that subset was treated as a discovery cohort. The study aimed to test whether cataloging public T cell receptors could reveal signatures of past pathogen exposure. An earlier analysis of several hundred of the donors applied high-throughput TCR beta sequencing to assess whether each TCR beta V gene segment acted as functional or pseudogenic. In the later analysis, no new phenotypic data were used to find candidate immune exposures; instead, reliance was placed on TCR beta sequences and their occurrence across donors. On average, 235,054 unique TCR beta nucleotide sequences were sequenced per donor among 398 genotyped donors of the cohort, with 15% to 20% of those sequences being non-productive. To study patterns of TCR occurrence, a later analysis re-analyzed previously published TCR beta repertoires from more than 550 donors and added high-resolution HLA genotyping.

The library was built by means of the immunoSEQ multiplex PCR assay. For the multiplex PCR, a mixture combining 60 forward primers for TCR Vbeta segments and 13 reverse primers for TCR Jbeta segments was used. The CDR3 region of rearranged TCR beta genes was amplified from genomic DNA with a multiplex PCR assay. Amplified TCR beta libraries were sequenced as 87-base-pair reads on the Illumina HiSeq System. In the original analysis: Across the 600 to 700 repertoires, a later analysis counted about 81 million unique TCR beta chains, 9 million to 14 million of which were shared by at least two donors. Raw reads were error-corrected and collapsed into unique sequences with a nearest-neighbor algorithm that merged closely related sequences to remove PCR and sequencing errors. CDR3 sequences were aligned to IMGT reference sequences to assign V, D and J gene segments. For a sequence to be retained, at least a six-nucleotide match to both a V gene segment and a J gene segment was required. Rearrangements were called productive when the CDR3 lacked stop codons and stayed in frame with V and J; all others were non-productive. CDR3 was defined according to IMGT convention as the region running from the second conserved V-encoded cysteine to the conserved J-encoded phenylalanine. Sequences without an unambiguous match to a single V gene segment were excluded from the earlier analysis of about 640 of the donors. In an earlier analysis of approximately 610 of the donors, V segments were called functional above 56.7% productive rearrangements and were called segregating when the between-donor standard deviation exceeded 5%. A statistical classification framework was developed to diagnose cytomegalovirus status using the catalog of TCR beta chain sequences. In a later analysis, V and J genes were assigned by comparing TCR nucleotide sequences against IMGT/GENE-DB human TR gene sequences. In a later analysis, CDR3 sequences and most-parsimonious VDJ recombination scenarios were assigned using the TCRdist pipeline. A later analysis defined each TCR beta chain by its CDR3 amino acid sequence plus V-gene family, and excluded reads lacking a unique V-gene family. As a way to deal with suspected cross-contamination and a sequencing artifact, a later analysis dropped hundreds of nucleotide sequences that were highly shared and had low generation probability. In a later analysis, a clonal expansion index for each public chain was calculated from normalized within-repertoire ranks of inferred template counts. In a later analysis, generation probabilities were computed using a VDJ recombination model fitted to out-of-frame rearrangements, and the results were checked against IGoR. In a later analysis, hypergeometric tests were used to score TCR-TCR, TCR-HLA and TCR-CMV co-occurrence, with a repertoire-size bias correction applied to TCR pairs. False discovery rates were estimated in a later analysis by permuting HLA or CMV assignments 20 times. In a later analysis, co-occurring TCRs were grouped using DBSCAN, with TCRdist sequence similarity added in when clustering inside HLA-allele-positive subsets. For co-occurrence clustering, repertoires with fewer than 30,000 or more than 120,000 public chains were excluded, along with 5 or 6 repertoires with anomalous nucleotide sharing. The clones in this table, taken by TCRdb from immuneACCESS, are in-frame only. Not every clone is retained; where verified, under half of the shortfall comes from an unresolved V gene, and the cause of the rest is unknown. V and J calls and clone size are those listed in that table; D and trimming were worked out from the DNA. The sample yields around 180,000 clones; approximately 80% were counted once. The ten largest clones take up about 5.6% of the sample.

In total, around 600 healthy bone marrow donors made up the cohort. At the time of sampling, every cohort member was nominally healthy, though immune exposures that went unrecorded were likely present. The donor tested CMV seropositive and was one of the 289 seropositive cohort members. A peripheral blood sample was collected from each donor, and TCR beta sequencing was performed on peripheral blood mononuclear cells. Genomic DNA was extracted from the blood cell samples with the Qiagen DNeasy Blood Extraction Kit. The paper as a whole reports these results and caveats: The presence/absence analyses assumed that sequencing depth was roughly uniform across donors, and that assumption may not be true. Linkage disequilibrium might explain the correlated functional status among segregating V segments, but an unknown experimental factor could not be excluded. According to a later analysis, most CMV-associated TCR beta chains appeared to be HLA-restricted, and the HLA associations seemed to be driven largely by CMV exposure. Because the 87-base-pair reads could not distinguish some IMGT-functional V segments, including TRBV6-2 and TRBV6-3, those segments were excluded. Strong co-occurrence of HLA alleles, especially DR and DQ, made assigning TCR associations to individual alleles difficult. In a later analysis, several top co-occurrence clusters were reported to appear linked to parvovirus B19, influenza, CMV and Epstein-Barr virus. In an earlier analysis of around 600 of the donors, most TCR beta V segments appeared in productive rearrangements about 90% or about 30% of the time, broadly matching IMGT annotations. A further reported finding was that TCR beta sequences accurately predicted the HLA-A and HLA-B alleles for most subjects in the first cohort. Most TCR sequences were observed very rarely across donors, whereas some public TCRs were present in many individuals. The authors suggested that the approach could potentially be generalized to other disease states and immunological phenotypes. According to a later analysis, TCR association rates differed among HLA loci, with DRB1 alleles showing the most associated TCRs and HLA-C alleles showing the fewest. The study listed 170 or so TCR beta chains as associated with cytomegalovirus. In a later genetic analysis, a missense DCLRE1C variant was associated with V-gene and J-gene trimming of TCR beta chains, and the association was replicated in an independent cohort. The classifier was reported to diagnose cytomegalovirus status with high specificity and sensitivity in both the original cohort and the validation cohort. The sequencing pipeline was judged likely to have produced a cluster of highly shared sequence variants as a technical artifact. Because counts were too low, seventeen rarely observed V segments, including chromosome 9 orphons, were excluded from the earlier analysis of around 590 of the donors. For the cohort, immune exposure information was limited to CMV serostatus. Because HLA typing was unavailable for some donors at each locus, only the typed subset was used in association tests. A later genetic analysis reported fewer N-insertions in productive TCRs among donors in an Asian-associated ancestry cluster than the roughly 720-donor mean. In a later analysis, over 15,000 TCR beta sequences were associated with specific HLA alleles at a false discovery rate of 0.05. In vitro tests confirmed that a few of the cytomegalovirus-associated TCR beta chains recognize cytomegalovirus antigens. The cohort was sequenced for TCR beta chains only, and without alpha or paired-chain data the features that could be detected were limited. Compared with equally common non-associated chains, HLA-associated TCR beta chains in a later analysis were more clonally expanded and had lower generation probabilities.

Spanning cysteine to phenylalanine, the CDR3 consists of 15 amino acids. CDR3 DNA only is kept here, 45 bases in frame from base 1. V is clipped by 5 bases and J by 0 bases, and the sequence between their germline boundaries is 13 bases long. CDR1 MNHEY and CDR2 SVGAGI were looked up in the germline V gene. What was sequenced was PBMCs. The sequence was obtained from a woman younger than 45 in good health and CMV-seropositive. The rearrangement combines TRBV6-5 with TRBJ1-2, with the D gene not confidently named. The CDR3 protein is CASSRVREANYGYTF. In nucleotide form, the sequence is TGTGCCAGCAGTAGAGTACGGGAGGCTAACTATGGCTACACCTTC.